The 13 T cell receptor beta chains below all came from one sample that was sequenced in a study of technical replicates of blood from a handful of donors (dated by TCRdb to the late 2010s). Library preparation employed the immunoSEQ multiplex PCR assay. The table comes from immuneACCESS by way of TCRdb, which keeps in-frame sequences with V and J called. Part of the clones is missing from these tables; in studies checked, under half for an unresolved V gene and the rest for unknown reasons. Counted in this sample were around 100,000 clones; roughly 96% of them appeared once. The ten largest account for about 0.38% of the sample. Source material: T cells isolated from PBMCs. The receptors come from a human donor in good health.

The chain couples TRBV29-1 to TRBJ1-1; unclear D gene. V lost 7 bases and J 0 bases, leaving 9 bases between the germline ends. CDR1 SQVTM and CDR2 ANQGSEA come from the germline V gene. The CDR3 extends over 12 amino acids. The CDR3 nucleotides read TGCAGCGCTGGAGGGATGAACACTGAAGCTTTCTTT. It codes for CSAGGMNTEAFF.

This chain joins TRBV27 and TRBJ2-5; 7 positions agree with TRBD2. The CDR3 runs to 15 residues. With V trimmed by 5 bases and J by 5 bases, 11 bases remained unmatched. Germline V gives CDR1 MNHEY, CDR2 SMNVEV (reference sequence). The chain's CDR3 is CASSPGLVREETQYF. For the CDR3, the DNA is TGTGCCAGCAGTCCCGGACTAGTTAGGGAGGAGACCCAGTACTTC.

This clone appeared a single time. The rearrangement links TRBV5-6 to TRBJ1-1; D is possibly TRBD1 (6 bases). CDR3 length equals 14 residues. Deletions cut 4 bases from V and 3 bases from J, with 13 bases between. Germline CDR1 reads SGHDT; CDR2 reads YYEEEE. The DNA for the CDR3 is TGTGCCAGCAGCCGGGCGGGGGCTGACACTGAAGCTTTCTTT. It is translated as CASSRAGADTEAFF.

The CDR3: CASSQYRDRIYNEQFF. CDR3 nucleotide sequence: TGCGCCAGCAGCCAGTACCGGGACAGGATATACAATGAGCAGTTCTTC. The gene calls are TRBV4-3 and TRBJ2-1, with 8 nucleotides matching TRBD1. Germline values: CDR1 LGHNA, CDR2 YSLEER. CDR3 length: 16 amino acids. J gave up 4 bases and V 3 bases, and 8 bases lay outside the gene matches.

The chain has TRBV15 and TRBJ1-3; tentative D call: TRBD1 (5 bases). Deletions cut 0 bases from V and 2 bases from J, with 11 bases between. The CDR3 runs to 16 residues. The V gene's germline CDR1 is LNHNV and CDR2 YYDKDF (reference sequence). CDR3 coding DNA: TGTGCCACCAGCAGAGATCAGGGTAGGGCTGGAAACACCATATATTTT. Amino acids: CATSRDQGRAGNTIYF.

V usage is TRBV18 and J usage is TRBJ2-1; 9 bases agree with TRBD2. Trimming removed 6 bases from V and 5 bases from J; junction bases left unmatched: 8. The CDR3 has 15 amino acids. Germline lookup yields CDR1 KGHSH and CDR2 LQKENI. The CDR3 DNA follows: TGTGCCAGCTCCCCCGGGACTAGCTTCAACAATGAGCAGTTCTTC. Residues: CASSPGTSFNNEQFF.

The genes are TRBV28 and TRBJ2-7; possibly TRBD2 for D (6 bases). CDR1 is MDHEN, CDR2 SYDVKM, per germline. Trimming stripped 3 bases from V and 3 bases from J, with 9 bases between. The CDR3 loop spans 13 amino acids. The CDR3 DNA follows: TGTGCCAGCAGTTTCGGCGGGATCTACGAGCAGTACTTC. Translation gives CASSFGGIYEQYF.

This chain uses TRBV19 with TRBJ2-6; D might be TRBD2 (5 bases). V shed 7 bases and J shed 2 bases, with 12 bases lying between them. Germline assignment: CDR1 LNHDA and CDR2 SQIVND (reference sequence). The CDR3 consists of 15 residues. CDR3 nucleotide sequence: TGTGCCAGTAATTTGGGGAGAGCTGGGGCCAACGTCCTGACTTTC. Amino acids: CASNLGRAGANVLTF.

The chain employs TRBV11-3 and TRBJ1-3, with D uncertain. This CDR3 contains 16 residues. CDR1 SGHNT and CDR2 YENEEA come from the germline V gene. V shed 5 bases and J shed 3 bases, with 17 bases lying between them. The CDR3 region is CASSPILRELGNTIYF. Written as DNA, the CDR3 is TGTGCCAGCAGCCCCATCCTTCGGGAGCTTGGAAACACCATATATTTT.

V usage is TRBV5-1 and J usage is TRBJ2-5, with 8 bases aligning to TRBD2. V lost 1 base, J lost 3 bases, and 2 bases stayed unmatched. In germline, CDR1 is SGHRS, CDR2 YFSETQ. This CDR3 contains 14 residues. The CDR3, as DNA: TGCGCCAGCAGCTTGATACTAGCGGAAGAGACCCAGTACTTC. It translates to CASSLILAEETQYF.

This chain uses TRBV7-9 with TRBJ2-5, with 9 bases lining up with TRBD1. This CDR3 is 16 amino acids long. V trimming: 2 bases; J trimming: 4 bases; junction bases outside the gene matches: 8. Looked up from germline, CDR1 is SEHNR and CDR2 is FQNEAQ (reference sequence). The CDR3 DNA sequence: TGTGCCAGCAGCTTAATGCGGGACAGGGCGGGAGAGACCCAGTACTTC. It specifies CASSLMRDRAGETQYF.

This clone was observed once. As DNA, the CDR3 is TGTGCCAGCGGACGGGACAGAAGCACAGATACGCAGTATTTT. It encodes CASGRDRSTDTQYF. This rearrangement joins TRBV5-4 to TRBJ2-3, with TRBD1 matching 7 bases. The length of the CDR3 is 14 residues. V shed 7 bases and J 0 bases; nucleotides not matched to a gene: 5. Germline assignment: CDR1 SGHNT and CDR2 YYREEE (reference sequence).

The chain carries TRBV4-3 and TRBJ2-7; 10 bases are a match to TRBD1. Per germline, CDR1 LGHNA and CDR2 YSLEER. The CDR3 loop spans 14 amino acids. Trimming cost V 1 base and J 4 bases; bases outside gene matches: 1. The CDR3 sequence is CASSQGDRGYEQYF. The CDR3 nucleotides are TGCGCCAGCAGCCAAGGGGACAGGGGTTACGAGCAGTACTTC.